This TCR beta chain was sequenced for a study of T cell changes during pregnancy in multiple sclerosis. This table comes from immunoSEQ multiplex PCR, and its TCRdb copy is limited to in-frame clones, with some not included. Of over 80,000 clones detected, about nine tenths appear once; the ten largest clones hold over 0.6%. The CDR3 contains 15 residues. Germline CDR1 SEHNR, CDR2 FQNEAQ (reference sequence). V shed 5 bases and J 0 bases; nucleotides not matched to a gene: 4. The material was peripheral blood, obtained in the second trimester of pregnancy. The chain has TRBV7-9 and TRBJ1-3; TRBD1 matches 7 bases. The receptor was isolated from a female donor in good health, enrolled as a control in a pregnancy study. CDR3 region: CASSASGGSGNTIYF. CDR3 in DNA: TGTGCCAGCAGCGCCTCAGGGGGCTCTGGAAACACCATATATTTT.